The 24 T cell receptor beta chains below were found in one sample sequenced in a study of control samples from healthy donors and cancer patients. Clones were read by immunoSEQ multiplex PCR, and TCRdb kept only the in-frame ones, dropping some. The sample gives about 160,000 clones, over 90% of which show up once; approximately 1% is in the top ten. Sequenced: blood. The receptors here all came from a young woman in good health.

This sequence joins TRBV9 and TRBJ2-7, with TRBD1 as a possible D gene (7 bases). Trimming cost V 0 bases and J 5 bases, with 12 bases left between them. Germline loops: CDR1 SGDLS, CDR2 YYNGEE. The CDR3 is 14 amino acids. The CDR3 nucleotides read TGTGCCAGCAGCGTAGTGGGCAGGGGGGACGAGCAGTACTTC. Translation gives CASSVVGRGDEQYF.

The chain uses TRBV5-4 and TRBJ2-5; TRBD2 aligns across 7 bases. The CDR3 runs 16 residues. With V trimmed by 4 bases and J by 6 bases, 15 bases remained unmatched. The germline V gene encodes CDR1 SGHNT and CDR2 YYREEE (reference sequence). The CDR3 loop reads CASSPSSGGSAKTQYF. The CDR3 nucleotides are TGTGCCAGCAGCCCTTCGTCTGGCGGGAGTGCAAAGACCCAGTACTTC.

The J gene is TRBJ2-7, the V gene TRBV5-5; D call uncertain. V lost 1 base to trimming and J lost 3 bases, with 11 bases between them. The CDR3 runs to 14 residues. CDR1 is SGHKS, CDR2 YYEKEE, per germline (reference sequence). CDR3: CASSLSTPDYEQYF. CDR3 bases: TGTGCCAGCAGCTTGAGTACCCCAGACTACGAGCAGTACTTC.

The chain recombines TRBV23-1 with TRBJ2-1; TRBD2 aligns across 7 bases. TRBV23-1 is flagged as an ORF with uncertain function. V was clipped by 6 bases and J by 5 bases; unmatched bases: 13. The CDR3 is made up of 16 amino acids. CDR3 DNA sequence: TGCGCCAGCAGCAGGGTAACGGCTAGCGGAGACAATGAGCAGTTCTTC. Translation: CASSRVTASGDNEQFF.

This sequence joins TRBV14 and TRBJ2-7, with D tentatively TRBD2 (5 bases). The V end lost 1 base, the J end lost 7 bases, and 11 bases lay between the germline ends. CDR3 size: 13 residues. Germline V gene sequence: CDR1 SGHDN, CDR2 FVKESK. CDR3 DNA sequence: TGTGCCAGCAGCCAAGTTGGAGGCTTGGAGCAGTACTTC. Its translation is CASSQVGGLEQYF.

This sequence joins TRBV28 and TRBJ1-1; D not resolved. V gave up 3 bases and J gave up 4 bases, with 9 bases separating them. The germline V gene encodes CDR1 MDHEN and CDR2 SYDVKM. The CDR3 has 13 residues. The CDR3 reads CASSFPSSTEAFF. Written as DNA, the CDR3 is TGTGCCAGCAGTTTCCCCTCGAGCACTGAAGCTTTCTTT. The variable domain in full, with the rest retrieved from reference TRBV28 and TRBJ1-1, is DVKVTQSSRYLVKRTGEKVFLECVQDMDHENMFWYRQDPGLGLRLIYFSYDVKMKEKGDIPEGYSVSREKKERFSLILESASTNQTSMYLCASSFPSSTEAFFGQGTRLTVV.

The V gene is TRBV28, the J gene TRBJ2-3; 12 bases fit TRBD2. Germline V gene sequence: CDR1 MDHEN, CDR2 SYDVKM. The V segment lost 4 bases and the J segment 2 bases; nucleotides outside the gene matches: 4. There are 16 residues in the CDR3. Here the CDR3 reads CASSSTSGSPTDTQYF. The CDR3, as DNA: TGTGCCAGCAGTTCGACTAGCGGGAGCCCCACAGATACGCAGTATTTT.

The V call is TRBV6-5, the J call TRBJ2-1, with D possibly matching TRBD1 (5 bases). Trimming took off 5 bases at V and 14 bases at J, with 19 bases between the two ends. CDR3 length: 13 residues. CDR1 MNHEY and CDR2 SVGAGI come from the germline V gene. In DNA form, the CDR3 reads TGTGCCAGCAGTCCTGCGTTAGGGGTGATGAAGTTCTTC. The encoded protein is CASSPALGVMKFF.

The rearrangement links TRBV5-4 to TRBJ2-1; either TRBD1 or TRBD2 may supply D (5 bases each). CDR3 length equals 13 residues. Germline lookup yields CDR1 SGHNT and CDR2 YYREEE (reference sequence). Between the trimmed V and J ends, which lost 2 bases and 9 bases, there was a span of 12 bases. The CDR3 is CASSFWGFGEQFF. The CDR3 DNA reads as TGTGCCAGCAGCTTTTGGGGGTTCGGTGAGCAGTTCTTC.

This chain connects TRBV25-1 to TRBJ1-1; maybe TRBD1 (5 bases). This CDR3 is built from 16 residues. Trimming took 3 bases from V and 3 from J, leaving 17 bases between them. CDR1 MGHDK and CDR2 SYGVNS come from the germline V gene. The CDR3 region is CASSEAGVRVYTEAFF. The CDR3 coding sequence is TGTGCCAGCAGTGAGGCGGGGGTCAGGGTGTACACTGAAGCTTTCTTT.

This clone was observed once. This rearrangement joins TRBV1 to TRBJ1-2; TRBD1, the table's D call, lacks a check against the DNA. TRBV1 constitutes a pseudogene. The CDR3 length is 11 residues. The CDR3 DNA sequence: TGCACCAGCAGACAGTGCTATGGCTACACCTTC. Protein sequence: CTSRQCYGYTF.

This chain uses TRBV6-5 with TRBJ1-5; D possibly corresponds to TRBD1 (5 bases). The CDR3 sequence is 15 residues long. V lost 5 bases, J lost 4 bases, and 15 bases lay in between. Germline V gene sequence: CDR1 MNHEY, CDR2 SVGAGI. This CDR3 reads CASSPRGGFNQPQHF. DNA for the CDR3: TGTGCCAGCAGTCCCCGCGGGGGTTTTAATCAGCCCCAGCATTTT.

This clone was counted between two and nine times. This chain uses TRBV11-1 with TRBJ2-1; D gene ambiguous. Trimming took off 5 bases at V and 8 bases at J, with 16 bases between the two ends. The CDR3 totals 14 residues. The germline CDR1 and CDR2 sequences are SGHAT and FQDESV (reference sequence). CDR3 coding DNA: TGTGCCAGCAGCCCCCGCGATTTTTTCGATGAGCAGTTCTTC. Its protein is CASSPRDFFDEQFF.

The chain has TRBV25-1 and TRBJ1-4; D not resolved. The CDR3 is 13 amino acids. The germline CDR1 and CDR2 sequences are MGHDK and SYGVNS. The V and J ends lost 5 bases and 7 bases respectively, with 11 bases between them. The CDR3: CASSPLAGEKLFF. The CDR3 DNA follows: TGTGCCAGCAGTCCACTGGCGGGTGAAAAACTGTTTTTT.

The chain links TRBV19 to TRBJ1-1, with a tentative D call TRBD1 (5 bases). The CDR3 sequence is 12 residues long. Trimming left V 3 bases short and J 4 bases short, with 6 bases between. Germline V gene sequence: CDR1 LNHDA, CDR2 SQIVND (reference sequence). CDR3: CASSMGRTEAFF. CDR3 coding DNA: TGTGCCAGTAGTATGGGGCGCACTGAAGCTTTCTTT.

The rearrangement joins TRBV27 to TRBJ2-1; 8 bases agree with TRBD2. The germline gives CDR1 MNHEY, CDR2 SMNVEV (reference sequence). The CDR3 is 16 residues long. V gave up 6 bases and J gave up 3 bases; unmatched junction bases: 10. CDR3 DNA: TGTGCCAGCAGCCTTCGGGGACTAGGGTACTACAATGAGCAGTTCTTC. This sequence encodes CASSLRGLGYYNEQFF.

The DNA for the CDR3 is TGTGCCATCAGTCAGGGACAGATAATTTACAATGAGCAGTTCTTC. It translates to CAISQGQIIYNEQFF. This chain uses TRBV10-3 with TRBJ2-1; 7 nucleotides align to TRBD1. The CDR3 spans 15 residues. CDR1 is ENHRY and CDR2 is SYGVKD in the germline V gene. J gave up 4 bases and V 5 bases, and 8 bases lay outside the gene matches.

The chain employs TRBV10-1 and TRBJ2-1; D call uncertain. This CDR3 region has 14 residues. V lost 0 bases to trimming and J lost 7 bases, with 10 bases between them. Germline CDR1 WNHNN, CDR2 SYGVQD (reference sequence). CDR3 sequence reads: CASSESISWNEQFF. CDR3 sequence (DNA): TGCGCCAGCAGTGAGTCGATAAGCTGGAATGAGCAGTTCTTC.

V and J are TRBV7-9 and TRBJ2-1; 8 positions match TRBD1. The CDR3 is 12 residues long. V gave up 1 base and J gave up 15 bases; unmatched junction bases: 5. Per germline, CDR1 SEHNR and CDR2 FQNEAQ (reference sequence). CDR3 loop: CASSLVRTGTFF. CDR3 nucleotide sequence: TGTGCCAGCAGCTTAGTTAGGACAGGGACGTTCTTC. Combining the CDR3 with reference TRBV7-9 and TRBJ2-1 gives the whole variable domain DTGVSQNPRHKITKRGQNVTFRCDPISEHNRLYWYRQTLGQGPEFLTYFQNEAQLEKSRLLSDRFSAERPKGSFSTLEIQRTEQGDSAMYLCASSLVRTGTFFGPGTRLTVL.

The CDR3 region has the DNA TGTGCCAGCAGCAGGACAGGATACTACACTGAAGCTTTCTTT. It codes for CASSRTGYYTEAFF. The chain joins TRBV5-6 to TRBJ1-1, with TRBD1 matching 7 bases. The ends lost 4 bases at V and 3 bases at J; junction bases unmatched: 6. CDR1 and CDR2 from the germline V gene are SGHDT and YYEEEE. This CDR3 is 14 amino acids long.

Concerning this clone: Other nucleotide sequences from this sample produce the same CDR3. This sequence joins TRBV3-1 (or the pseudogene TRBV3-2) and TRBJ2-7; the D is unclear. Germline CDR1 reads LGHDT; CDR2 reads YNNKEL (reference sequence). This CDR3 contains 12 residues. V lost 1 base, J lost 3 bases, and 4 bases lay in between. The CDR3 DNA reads TGTGCCAGCAGCCAAGGGGGCTACGAGCAGTACTTC. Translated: CASSQGGYEQYF.

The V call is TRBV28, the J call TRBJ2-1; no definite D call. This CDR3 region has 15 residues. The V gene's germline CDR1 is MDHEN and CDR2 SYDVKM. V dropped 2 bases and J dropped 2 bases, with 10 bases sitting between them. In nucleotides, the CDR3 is TGTGCCAGCAGTTTAAATGTGTTGGCCTACAATGAGCAGTTCTTC. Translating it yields CASSLNVLAYNEQFF.

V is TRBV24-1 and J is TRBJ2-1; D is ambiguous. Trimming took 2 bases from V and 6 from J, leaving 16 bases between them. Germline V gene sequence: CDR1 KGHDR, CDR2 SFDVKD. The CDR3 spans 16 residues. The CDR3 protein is CATSDWQSSSFNEQFF. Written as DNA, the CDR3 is TGTGCCACCAGTGATTGGCAGAGTTCCTCTTTCAATGAGCAGTTCTTC.

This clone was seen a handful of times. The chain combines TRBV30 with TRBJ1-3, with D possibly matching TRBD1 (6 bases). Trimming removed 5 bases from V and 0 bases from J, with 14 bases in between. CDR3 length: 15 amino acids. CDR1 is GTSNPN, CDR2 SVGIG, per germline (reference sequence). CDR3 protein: CAWEPGARSGNTIYF. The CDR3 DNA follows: TGTGCCTGGGAACCAGGGGCCCGCTCTGGAAACACCATATATTTT.